This T cell receptor (beta chain) was recorded in a study of blood T cell repertoires in COVID-19. J lost 2 bases, V lost 6 bases, and 5 bases had no gene match. Germline CDR1 and CDR2: MDHEN and SYDVKM. This CDR3 region has 15 residues. The assay was immunoSEQ multiplex PCR, and TCRdb's table has in-frame clones only and misses some. This sample has roughly 12,000 clones, with over 75% found just once. This clonotype was sampled from an elderly man with acute or convalescent COVID-19. V usage is TRBV28 and J usage is TRBJ1-2, with 11 nucleotides matching TRBD1. Material for sequencing was peripheral blood. CDR3 region: CASSPGTGGNYGYTF. CDR3 nucleotide sequence: TGTGCCAGCAGCCCCGGGACAGGGGGGAACTATGGCTACACCTTC.